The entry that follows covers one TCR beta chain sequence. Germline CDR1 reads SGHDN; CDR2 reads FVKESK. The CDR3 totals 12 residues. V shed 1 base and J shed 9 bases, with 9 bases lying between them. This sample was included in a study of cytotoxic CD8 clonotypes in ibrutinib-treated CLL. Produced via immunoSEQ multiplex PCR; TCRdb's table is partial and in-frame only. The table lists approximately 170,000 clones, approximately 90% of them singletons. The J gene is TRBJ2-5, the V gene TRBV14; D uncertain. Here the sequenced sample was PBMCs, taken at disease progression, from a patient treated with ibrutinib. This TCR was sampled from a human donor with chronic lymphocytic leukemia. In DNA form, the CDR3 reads TGTGCCAGCAGCCAAGTAGTAATGGCCCAGTACTTC. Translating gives CASSQVVMAQYF.